Listed below are T cell receptor beta chains from one sample, sequenced in a study of beta chain features in type 1 diabetes. Here immunoSEQ multiplex PCR was the method, and the copy in TCRdb shows in-frame clones only, minus some. Of hundreds of thousands of clones in the sample, about a sixth were seen once. Input material: naive CD4+ T cells from blood. Receptors originate from a man between 18 and 35 years old in good health. The CDR3 runs from the conserved cysteine through the conserved F or W. D genes are given only for firm matches. Clone size is stated in some rows and not others, as once, few, many or a class when expanded.

V gene: TRBV19; D gene: -; clone size: -; J gene: TRBJ2-2; CDR3 DNA: TGTGCCAGTAGCCATCGGACTAAGCTAAGGGACACCGGGGAGCTGTTTTTT; CDR3 protein: CASSHRTKLRDTGELFF
V gene: TRBV4-2; D gene: -; clone size: few; J gene: TRBJ1-1; CDR3 DNA: TGTGCCAGCAGCCCTGGGAGGGCTGAAGCTTTCTTT; CDR3 protein: CASSPGRAEAFF
V gene: TRBV5-1; D gene: TRBD1; clone size: -; J gene: TRBJ2-7; CDR3 DNA: TGCGCCAGCAGCCGGACAGGGGTGCCCTACGAGCAGTACTTC; CDR3 protein: CASSRTGVPYEQYF
V gene: TRBV4-1; D gene: -; clone size: -; J gene: TRBJ2-3; CDR3 DNA: TGCGCCAGCAGCCAAGGGCTAGGCTCAGATACGCAGTATTTT; CDR3 protein: CASSQGLGSDTQYF
V gene: TRBV10-2; D gene: -; clone size: few; J gene: TRBJ2-3; CDR3 DNA: TGCGCCAGCAGTCCTCGGGGGAGGACAGATACGCAGTATTTT; CDR3 protein: CASSPRGRTDTQYF
V gene: TRBV7-2; D gene: TRBD1; clone size: few; J gene: TRBJ1-5; CDR3 DNA: TGTGCCAGCAGCCCCGGACAGGGACAGCCCCAGCATTTT; CDR3 protein: CASSPGQGQPQHF
V gene: TRBV9; D gene: -; clone size: few; J gene: TRBJ1-3; CDR3 DNA: TGTGCGGAGGTTAACTCTGGAAACACCATATATTTT; CDR3 protein: CAEVNSGNTIYF
V gene: TRBV15; D gene: -; clone size: -; J gene: TRBJ2-5; CDR3 DNA: TGTGCCACCAGCAGAGATAATGTCCTAGTGCGGTACTTC; CDR3 protein: CATSRDNVLVRYF
V gene: TRBV4-2; D gene: TRBD1; clone size: few; J gene: TRBJ2-7; CDR3 DNA: TGTGCCAGCAGCCAAGTGGGATGGGATTCTTCGGGACAGGGTTACTCCTACGAGCAGTACTTC; CDR3 protein: CASSQVGWDSSGQGYSYEQYF
V gene: TRBV21-1; D gene: -; clone size: -; J gene: TRBJ2-7; CDR3 DNA: TGTGCCAGCAGGCAGGGCTACGAGCAGTACTTC; CDR3 protein: CASRQGYEQYF
V gene: TRBV4-3; D gene: -; clone size: -; J gene: TRBJ1-2; CDR3 DNA: TGCGCCAGCAGCCAACTACAGGGCGATTCCTATGGCTACACCTTC; CDR3 protein: CASSQLQGDSYGYTF
V gene: TRBV6-5; D gene: -; clone size: -; J gene: TRBJ1-2; CDR3 DNA: TGTGCCAGCAGTTACGCAGACAGGTCGGGTTACACCTTC; CDR3 protein: CASSYADRSGYTF
V gene: TRBV11-2; D gene: -; clone size: -; J gene: TRBJ2-2; CDR3 DNA: TGTGCCAGCAGCCGGAATAGGGGGGCGAACACCGGGGAGCTGTTTTTT; CDR3 protein: CASSRNRGANTGELFF
V gene: TRBV19; D gene: -; clone size: -; J gene: TRBJ1-1; CDR3 DNA: TGTGCCAGTAGTATTAGCGTGGGCAGAGGCACTGAAGCTTTCTTT; CDR3 protein: CASSISVGRGTEAFF
V gene: TRBV5-4; D gene: -; clone size: few; J gene: TRBJ1-2; CDR3 DNA: TGTGCCAGCAGCTTAACCCGGGACGTTGGCTACACCTTC; CDR3 protein: CASSLTRDVGYTF
V gene: TRBV5-1; D gene: TRBD2; clone size: few; J gene: TRBJ2-5; CDR3 DNA: TGCGCCAGCAGCTTGGCTAGACTAGCGGGAGGAGAGGAGACCCAGTACTTC; CDR3 protein: CASSLARLAGGEETQYF
V gene: TRBV2; D gene: -; clone size: -; J gene: TRBJ1-2; CDR3 DNA: TGTGCCAGCAGGGTTCAGACAGGACTCTATGGCTACACCTTC; CDR3 protein: CASRVQTGLYGYTF
V gene: TRBV7-8; D gene: TRBD2; clone size: -; J gene: TRBJ2-2; CDR3 DNA: TGTGCCAGCAGCCGAGGGACTAGCGGGTCCCTGGGGACCGGGGAGCTGTTTTTT; CDR3 protein: CASSRGTSGSLGTGELFF
V gene: TRBV10-3; D gene: TRBD1; clone size: -; J gene: TRBJ2-6; CDR3 DNA: TGTGCCATTTCCGGGACAGGGGGAGTTGGGGCCAACGTCCTGACTTTC; CDR3 protein: CAISGTGGVGANVLTF
V gene: TRBV4-3; D gene: TRBD1; clone size: few; J gene: TRBJ2-7; CDR3 DNA: TGCGCCAGCAGCCGGGGGGACAGGGCCTACGAGCAGTACTTC; CDR3 protein: CASSRGDRAYEQYF
V gene: TRBV10-3; D gene: TRBD1; clone size: -; J gene: TRBJ2-7; CDR3 DNA: TGTGCCATCAGTAAGGGACAGGGGACCTACGAGCAGTACTTC; CDR3 protein: CAISKGQGTYEQYF
V gene: TRBV11-3; D gene: -; clone size: -; J gene: TRBJ2-1; CDR3 DNA: TGTGCCAGCAGCTTGGGGCAGGGCTCCTACAATGAGCAGTTCTTC; CDR3 protein: CASSLGQGSYNEQFF
V gene: TRBV29-1; D gene: -; clone size: -; J gene: TRBJ1-1; CDR3 DNA: TGCAGCGTTGAAGGCACTGGGACTGAAGCTTTCTTT; CDR3 protein: CSVEGTGTEAFF
V gene: TRBV30; D gene: TRBD1; clone size: few; J gene: TRBJ1-6; CDR3 DNA: TGTGCCTGGCGGACAGGGTTTGGGAGTTCACCCCTCCACTTT; CDR3 protein: CAWRTGFGSSPLHF
V gene: TRBV18; D gene: TRBD1; clone size: few; J gene: TRBJ2-1; CDR3 DNA: TGTGCCAGCTCACCTCAACAGGGGGATGAGCAGTTCTTC; CDR3 protein: CASSPQQGDEQFF
V gene: TRBV7-2; D gene: TRBD2; clone size: few; J gene: TRBJ2-7; CDR3 DNA: TGTGCCAGCAGCACAGCGGGGCCTTCCTACGAGCAGTACTTC; CDR3 protein: CASSTAGPSYEQYF
V gene: TRBV6-5; D gene: TRBD1; clone size: -; J gene: TRBJ2-7; CDR3 DNA: TGTGCCAGCAGTTTCGGACAGGGCCCCTACGAGCAGTACTTC; CDR3 protein: CASSFGQGPYEQYF
V gene: TRBV11-2; D gene: TRBD2; clone size: -; J gene: TRBJ2-1; CDR3 DNA: TGTGCCAGCAGATTACGGGGGGAGTCAAAAAATGAGCAGTTCTTC; CDR3 protein: CASRLRGESKNEQFF
V gene: TRBV5-1; D gene: -; clone size: few; J gene: TRBJ2-1; CDR3 DNA: TGCGCCAGCAGCTTGGCCGCCGAGTACAATGAGCAGTTCTTC; CDR3 protein: CASSLAAEYNEQFF
V gene: TRBV19; D gene: -; clone size: few; J gene: TRBJ2-6; CDR3 DNA: TGTGCCAGTAGTATAGGCCAAGGGGCTAGCTCTGGGGCCAACGTCCTGACTTTC; CDR3 protein: CASSIGQGASSGANVLTF
V gene: TRBV2; D gene: -; clone size: few; J gene: TRBJ1-5; CDR3 DNA: TGTGCCAGCAGTGATCTTGGGTTTAATCAGCCCCAGCATTTT; CDR3 protein: CASSDLGFNQPQHF
V gene: TRBV18; D gene: -; clone size: few; J gene: TRBJ2-7; CDR3 DNA: TGTGCCAGCTCACTCTCCGGGACTCAAAGCTCCTACGAGCAGTACTTC; CDR3 protein: CASSLSGTQSSYEQYF
V gene: TRBV4-1; D gene: -; clone size: few; J gene: TRBJ2-5; CDR3 DNA: TGCGCCAGCAGCCAAGTTTGGCGGCAGGACCAAGAGACCCAGTACTTC; CDR3 protein: CASSQVWRQDQETQYF
V gene: TRBV18; D gene: TRBD1; clone size: -; J gene: TRBJ1-4; CDR3 DNA: TGTGCCAGCTCACCGACGGGACAGACAACTAATGAAAAACTGTTTTTT; CDR3 protein: CASSPTGQTTNEKLFF
V gene: TRBV2; D gene: -; clone size: -; J gene: TRBJ2-3; CDR3 DNA: TGTGCCAGCAGTAGCCGGGACTTTAGGAATACGCAGTATTTT; CDR3 protein: CASSSRDFRNTQYF
V gene: TRBV6-5; D gene: -; clone size: -; J gene: TRBJ2-5; CDR3 DNA: TGTGCCAGCAGTTACTCTTCTGTCGGGGAGACCCAGTACTTC; CDR3 protein: CASSYSSVGETQYF
V gene: TRBV18; D gene: -; clone size: few; J gene: TRBJ2-7; CDR3 DNA: TGTGCCAGCTCACCTGACCGGTCCCAACAGTACTTC; CDR3 protein: CASSPDRSQQYF
V gene: TRBV7-9; D gene: TRBD1; clone size: few; J gene: TRBJ1-1; CDR3 DNA: TGTGCCAGCAGCTTAGCCGTCGGCAGGGGGATGAACACTGAAGCTTTCTTT; CDR3 protein: CASSLAVGRGMNTEAFF
V gene: TRBV7-2; D gene: TRBD2; clone size: few; J gene: TRBJ2-7; CDR3 DNA: TGTGCCAGCAGCGAGGCCTGGGACTACTCATACGAGCAGTACTTC; CDR3 protein: CASSEAWDYSYEQYF
V gene: TRBV4-2; D gene: -; clone size: few; J gene: TRBJ1-5; CDR3 DNA: TGTGCCAGCAGCCAAGATGGAAGCAATCAGCCCCAGCATTTT; CDR3 protein: CASSQDGSNQPQHF